This entry is about one T cell receptor (beta chain). This sample was included in a study of regulatory T cells in long-lasting Graves disease. CDR3-region Arm-PCR and iRepertoire HTBI primers produced the TCR beta libraries. TCRdb called the multiplex PCR reads again in MiXCR, with one record for every CDR3 protein. The sample includes about 470,000 distinct CDR3 sequences, 20% of them seen just once. Germline CDR1 and CDR2: SGHRS and YFSETQ. The CDR3 length is 13 residues. V dropped 5 bases and J dropped 2; count of bases not matched to a gene: 4. Specified time point: persistent/refractory GD, antithyroid drugs over 5 years with positive TRAb. Extracted RNA from PBMCs served as the source of the TCR library.

The clonotype originates from a female donor with Graves disease. The chain employs TRBV5-1 and TRBJ2-7, with TRBD2 matching 7 bases. The sequencing used peripheral blood mononuclear cells (PBMCs), collected when the disease was refractory, from a patient treated with antithyroid drugs. As DNA, the CDR3 is TGCGCCAGCAGATCTAGCGGCGCCTACGAGCAGTACTTC. Translated, it gives CASRSSGAYEQYF.